A single sample is the source of the 7 T cell receptor beta chains below, sequenced in a study of blood T cell repertoires in COVID-19 (dated by TCRdb to 2020 to 2021). Libraries were made using the immunoSEQ multiplex PCR assay. TCRdb provides this immuneACCESS table in a form limited to in-frame rearrangements. Some clones are lacking; in checked studies, under half of them reflect an unresolved V gene, and why the rest are absent is not known. This sample gives about 130,000 clones in total; 75% to 90% of them show up just once. The leading ten clones occupy approximately 4.3% of the sample. Source material: peripheral blood. The receptors shown here come from a human donor in a cohort sampled during active COVID-19.

The genes are TRBV18 and TRBJ2-7, with TRBD1 identical over 10 bases. V lost 5 bases, J lost 2 bases, and 6 bases stayed unmatched. This CDR3 region has 15 residues. Germline V gene lookup returns CDR1 KGHSH and CDR2 LQKENI. CDR3 loop: CASSDPGQGPYEQYF. The CDR3 DNA follows: TGTGCCAGCTCAGATCCGGGACAGGGGCCCTACGAGCAGTACTTC.

This chain joins TRBV3-1 (or the pseudogene TRBV3-2) and TRBJ1-2, with D perhaps TRBD1 (6 bases). With 0 bases removed from V and 4 bases from J, the gap between germline ends came to 18 bases. Germline V CDR1 and CDR2: LGHDT, YNNKEL (reference sequence). The CDR3 has 17 amino acids. As DNA, the CDR3 is TGTGCCAGCAGCCAAGATACCAGGGGACCGACTACCTATGGCTACACCTTC. It translates to CASSQDTRGPTTYGYTF.

The rearrangement joins TRBV6-2 or TRBV6-3 to TRBJ2-1; TRBD2 matches 14 bases. J gave up 6 bases and V 3 bases, and 10 bases lay outside the gene matches. Looked up from germline, CDR1 is MNHEY and CDR2 is SVGEGT. The CDR3 spans 18 residues. CDR3 sequence (DNA): TGTGCCAGCAGTTATCCTAAACCCGGGACTAGCGGGGGCAATGAGCAGTTCTTC. The encoded protein is CASSYPKPGTSGGNEQFF.

This chain uses TRBV9 with TRBJ1-1, with D possibly TRBD1 on 6 matching bases. The CDR3 sequence is 14 residues long. Germline CDR1 and CDR2: SGDLS and YYNGEE. Trimming stripped 3 bases from V and 6 bases from J, with 15 bases between. CDR3: CASSGYRDNAEAFF. The CDR3 region has the DNA TGTGCCAGCAGCGGATACAGGGACAACGCTGAAGCTTTCTTT.

This chain joins TRBV5-1 and TRBJ2-5; TRBD2 aligns across 13 bases. With V trimmed by 2 bases and J by 0 bases, 7 bases remained unmatched. CDR1 and CDR2 from the germline V gene are SGHRS and YFSETQ. The CDR3 is 18 amino acids. The CDR3 protein is CASSFPTSGGTYQETQYF. The CDR3 nucleotides read TGCGCCAGCAGCTTCCCGACTAGCGGGGGGACCTACCAAGAGACCCAGTACTTC.

In the case of this clone: Relative to the germline gene, one junction end is altered; a read error may explain this. The chain uses TRBV7-7 and TRBJ2-6, with D maybe TRBD1 (6 bases). The CDR3 has 16 amino acids. Looked up from germline, CDR1 is SSHAT and CDR2 is FNYEAQ (reference sequence). CDR3 loop: CASSLDGGSGANVLTF. The CDR3 nucleotides are TGTGCTAGCAGCTTAGATGGGGGCTCCGGGGCCAACGTCCTGACTTTC.

The V call is TRBV6-5, the J call TRBJ2-2, with a tentative D call TRBD1 (5 bases). The germline V gene has CDR1 MNHEY and CDR2 SVGAGI. The CDR3 is 13 residues long. V was pared by 6 bases and J by 6 bases, with 11 bases between. CDR3: CASRFRVAGELFF. In nucleotides, the CDR3 is TGTGCCAGCAGATTCAGGGTTGCCGGGGAGCTGTTTTTT.